This paragraph reports one T cell receptor beta chain. The entry originates in a study of blood T cell repertoires in COVID-19. On the study more broadly: Researchers got acute and convalescent COVID-19 samples from the United States, Italy and Spain. PBMCs, B-cell-depleted T cells, or T cells provided the cDNA or gDNA that made up the material.

This CDR3 is built from 16 residues. In germline, CDR1 is LNHDA, CDR2 SQIVND (reference sequence). V lost 1 base to trimming and J lost 4 bases; unmatched junction nucleotides: 5. Original analysis: Amplified reference gene primers provided the basis for estimating nucleated cell counts. The data were produced by immunoSEQ multiplex PCR, yet TCRdb's version contains in-frame clones alone and is incomplete. V and J calls plus clone size are reproduced from that table; the DNA served to infer D and trimming. The table lists some 120,000 clones, approximately 88% of them singletons. Material for sequencing was peripheral blood. The sequence was collected from a woman in her 30s who had recovered from COVID-19. The genes are TRBV19 and TRBJ1-5; 9 nucleotides align to TRBD1. The CDR3 loop reads CASSIGGQGRNQPQHF. In DNA, the CDR3 is TGTGCCAGTAGTATAGGGGGACAGGGACGGAATCAGCCCCAGCATTTT.